The 21 T cell receptor beta chains listed next were all sequenced from one sample in a study of blood T cell repertoires in COVID-19. Profiling relied on immunoSEQ multiplex PCR, and the TCRdb table lists in-frame clones only, not all of them. The table shows about 59,000 clones, with approximately 79% occurring only once. Input material: peripheral blood. The receptors come from a man aged 60-69 years with acute or convalescent COVID-19.

This clone has just a few counts. The genes are TRBV6-1 and TRBJ1-2; no clear D. This CDR3 contains 15 residues. Germline-derived CDR1 and CDR2 are MNHNS and SASEGT. The V end lost 2 bases, the J end lost 6 bases, and 16 bases lay between the germline ends. Here the CDR3 DNA reads TGTGCCAGCAGTGAATCCCAACGGGCGGGAAATGGCTACACCTTC. It yields the protein CASSESQRAGNGYTF.

The chain couples TRBV27 to TRBJ2-2; 7 bases line up with TRBD2. CDR1 MNHEY and CDR2 SMNVEV come from the germline V gene (reference sequence). The CDR3 consists of 16 residues. Unmatched junction bases numbered 13, after V lost 5 bases and J lost 7 bases. The CDR3 nucleotides read TGTGCCAGCAGTGCCCCGGAGCGGGGAGACTACGGGGAGCTGTTTTTT. Translating it yields CASSAPERGDYGELFF.

This chain connects TRBV5-1 to TRBJ2-3, with D perhaps matching TRBD2 (7 bases). The germline V and J ends were trimmed by 4 bases and 2 bases, with 17 bases remaining between them. The length of the CDR3 is 16 residues. Per germline, CDR1 SGHRS and CDR2 YFSETQ. The CDR3 DNA follows: TGCGCCAGCAGCCGTACCGGACGGGGGGCCACAGATACGCAGTATTTT. This sequence encodes CASSRTGRGATDTQYF. Looking up the rest from reference TRBV5-1 and TRBJ2-3 gives the full variable domain: KAGVTQTPRYLIKTRGQQVTLSCSPISGHRSVSWYQQTPGQGLQFLFEYFSETQRNKGNFPGRFSGRQFSNSRSEMNVSTLELGDSALYLCASSRTGRGATDTQYFGPGTRLTVL.

V and J are TRBV3-1 (or the pseudogene TRBV3-2) and TRBJ1-4; 10 positions agree with TRBD1. This CDR3 region has 14 residues. In germline, CDR1 is LGHDT, CDR2 YNNKEL (reference sequence). J gave up 10 bases and V 2 bases, and 4 bases lay outside the gene matches. The CDR3 DNA is TGTGCCAGCAGCCAACAAGGGACAGGGGTAAAACTGTTTTTT. The encoded protein is CASSQQGTGVKLFF.

The chain couples TRBV28 to TRBJ1-3; TRBD1 matches 7 bases. The CDR3 is 14 amino acids. Per the germline V gene, CDR1 is MDHEN and CDR2 is SYDVKM. After removal of 1 base from V and 8 bases from J, the junction contained 5 bases not matched to a gene. Here the CDR3 DNA reads TGTGCCAGCAGTTTATCCTACAGGGGAGACACCATATATTTT. This encodes CASSLSYRGDTIYF. The full variable domain, with the rest looked up from reference TRBV28 and TRBJ1-3, is DVKVTQSSRYLVKRTGEKVFLECVQDMDHENMFWYRQDPGLGLRLIYFSYDVKMKEKGDIPEGYSVSREKKERFSLILESASTNQTSMYLCASSLSYRGDTIYFGEGSWLTVV.

This clone was observed a handful of times. V and J are TRBV24-1 and TRBJ2-7, with D perhaps TRBD2 (6 bases). In germline, CDR1 is KGHDR, CDR2 SFDVKD. The V gene lost 4 bases and the J gene lost 2 bases, with 14 bases spanning the gap. The CDR3 totals 15 residues. For the CDR3, the DNA is TGTGCCACCAGTGAAGGGTCTAGCGCACCCTACGAGCAGTACTTC. Translating gives CATSEGSSAPYEQYF.

This chain joins TRBV18 and TRBJ2-7, with TRBD1 as a possible D gene (6 bases). V lost 3 bases and J 5 bases, leaving 14 bases between the germline ends. CDR3 length: 14 amino acids. CDR1 and CDR2 (germline): KGHSH, LQKENI. CDR3 in amino acids: CASSPVNRDNEQYF. The CDR3 coding sequence is TGTGCCAGCTCACCTGTAAACAGGGATAACGAGCAGTACTTC.

This clone was counted only a few times. The chain carries TRBV24-1 and TRBJ2-2, with a tentative D call TRBD2 (5 bases). This CDR3 spans 15 amino acids. Germline CDR1 is KGHDR and CDR2 is SFDVKD. Trimming stripped 5 bases from V and 1 base from J, with 10 bases between. The CDR3 DNA follows: TGTGCCACCAGTGCTATGAGGGTGAACACCGGGGAGCTGTTTTTT. It translates to CATSAMRVNTGELFF.

The rearrangement links TRBV19 to TRBJ1-3; 7 bases map to TRBD1. CDR1 and CDR2 (germline): LNHDA, SQIVND (reference sequence). The CDR3 is made up of 14 amino acids. Unmatched junction bases numbered 3, after V lost 5 bases and J lost 2 bases. The CDR3 here is CASSLTGTGNTIYF. The CDR3 coding sequence is TGTGCCAGTAGTCTGACAGGGACTGGAAACACCATATATTTT.

The J gene is TRBJ2-5, the V gene TRBV6-1, with D possibly TRBD2 on 5 matching bases. V lost 3 bases and J 3 bases, leaving 11 bases between the germline ends. CDR1 and CDR2 from the germline V gene are MNHNS and SASEGT. The CDR3 length is 14 residues. CDR3 bases: TGTGCCAGCAGTGAGGACTTACGGAAAGAGACCCAGTACTTC. It codes for CASSEDLRKETQYF.

This chain links TRBV24-1 with TRBJ2-6; 11 bases match TRBD2. There are 19 residues in the CDR3. The V gene end was trimmed by 5 bases and the J gene end by 0 bases; junction bases not matched to a gene: 8. Germline-derived CDR1 and CDR2 are KGHDR and SFDVKD. In DNA form, the CDR3 reads TGTGCCACCAGTGGACCTATAGCGGGAGGGAACTCTGGGGCCAACGTCCTGACTTTC. This encodes CATSGPIAGGNSGANVLTF.

This chain connects TRBV19 to TRBJ1-1, with D uncertain. CDR1 and CDR2 from the germline V gene are LNHDA and SQIVND (reference sequence). The CDR3 runs 13 residues. V was trimmed by 7 bases and J by 0 bases, leaving 9 bases between them. For the CDR3, the DNA is TGTGCCAGTACCACCACAATGAACACTGAAGCTTTCTTT. This gives the protein CASTTTMNTEAFF.

This clone was seen only once. The gene calls are TRBV30 and TRBJ2-3, with a possible D match to TRBD2 (7 bases). Per the germline V gene, CDR1 is GTSNPN and CDR2 is SVGIG (reference sequence). The length of the CDR3 is 14 residues. V was cut by 4 bases and J by 0 bases, with 11 bases left in between. CDR3: CAWTEGGSTDTQYF. CDR3 in DNA: TGTGCCTGGACCGAGGGGGGGAGCACAGATACGCAGTATTTT.

V is TRBV5-5 and J is TRBJ2-7; 10 bases are a match to TRBD1. The V gene's germline CDR1 is SGHKS and CDR2 YYEKEE (reference sequence). This CDR3 comprises 14 residues. After removal of 2 bases from V and 3 bases from J, the junction contained 2 bases not matched to a gene. CDR3 DNA sequence: TGTGCCAGCAGCTTCAGGACAGGGGGCTACGAGCAGTACTTC. Its translation: CASSFRTGGYEQYF.

The chain recombines TRBV10-3 with TRBJ2-1; weak D call: TRBD2 (6 bases). The CDR3 consists of 15 residues. Trimming stripped 4 bases from V and 5 bases from J, with 15 bases between. Germline V lookup: CDR1 ENHRY, CDR2 SYGVKD. For the CDR3, the DNA is TGTGCCATCAGTGGCTTGACTAGTCGAGACAATGAGCAGTTCTTC. Protein sequence: CAISGLTSRDNEQFF.

With regard to this clone: One end of the junction fails to match germline, which may point to a read error. The V call is TRBV24-1, the J call TRBJ2-3, with TRBD1 matching over 9 bases. This CDR3 region has 13 residues. Per the germline V gene, CDR1 is KGHDR and CDR2 is SFDVKD. CDR3 bases: TGTGCCACCAGTGCCCGACCGGGACAGGGCCTGTTGTTT. This sequence encodes CATSARPGQGLLF.

The rearrangement joins TRBV2 to TRBJ2-1; 8 bases are a match to TRBD2. The V gene end was trimmed by 11 bases and the J gene end by 9 bases; junction bases not matched to a gene: 15. This CDR3 spans 14 amino acids. Germline V gene data show CDR1 as SNHLY and CDR2 as FYNNEI. The CDR3 reads CASERGRPKGEQFF. CDR3 bases: TGTGCCTCCGAGCGGGGGAGGCCCAAGGGTGAGCAGTTCTTC.

The chain has TRBV19 and TRBJ2-5; maybe TRBD2 (7 bases). Per germline, CDR1 LNHDA and CDR2 SQIVND (reference sequence). The V end was cut by 6 bases, the J end by 1 base, with 21 bases between. This CDR3 contains 17 residues. The CDR3: CASSPRGGRPFQETQYF. CDR3 DNA sequence: TGTGCCAGTAGCCCCAGGGGAGGGAGGCCATTCCAAGAGACCCAGTACTTC.

This chain joins TRBV29-1 and TRBJ2-3, with TRBD1 matching over 8 bases. Germline CDR1 SQVTM, CDR2 ANQGSEA. The CDR3 length is 14 residues. Trimming removed 4 bases from V and 5 bases from J; junction bases left unmatched: 8. The chain's CDR3 is CSVGRTGREDTQYF. The DNA of the CDR3 is TGCAGCGTTGGAAGGACAGGGAGAGAAGATACGCAGTATTTT.

This clone appeared a few times. As DNA, the CDR3 is TGTGCCAGCAGGGGCCTCTCTGGAAACACCATATATTTT. Protein: CASRGLSGNTIYF. The chain employs TRBV28 and TRBJ1-3; no clear D gene. Per germline, CDR1 MDHEN and CDR2 SYDVKM. The CDR3 has 13 amino acids. Trimming removed 6 bases at V and 0 bases at J, with 6 bases between.

The chain has TRBV3-1 (or the pseudogene TRBV3-2) and TRBJ2-5; D ambiguous. CDR1 and CDR2 from the germline V gene are LGHDT and YNNKEL (reference sequence). The V and J ends lost 6 bases and 5 bases respectively, with 22 bases between them. The CDR3 has 16 amino acids. CDR3 protein: CASSPSPSPRRETQYF. CDR3 nucleotides: TGTGCCAGCAGTCCCAGCCCCAGCCCAAGGCGGGAGACCCAGTACTTC.